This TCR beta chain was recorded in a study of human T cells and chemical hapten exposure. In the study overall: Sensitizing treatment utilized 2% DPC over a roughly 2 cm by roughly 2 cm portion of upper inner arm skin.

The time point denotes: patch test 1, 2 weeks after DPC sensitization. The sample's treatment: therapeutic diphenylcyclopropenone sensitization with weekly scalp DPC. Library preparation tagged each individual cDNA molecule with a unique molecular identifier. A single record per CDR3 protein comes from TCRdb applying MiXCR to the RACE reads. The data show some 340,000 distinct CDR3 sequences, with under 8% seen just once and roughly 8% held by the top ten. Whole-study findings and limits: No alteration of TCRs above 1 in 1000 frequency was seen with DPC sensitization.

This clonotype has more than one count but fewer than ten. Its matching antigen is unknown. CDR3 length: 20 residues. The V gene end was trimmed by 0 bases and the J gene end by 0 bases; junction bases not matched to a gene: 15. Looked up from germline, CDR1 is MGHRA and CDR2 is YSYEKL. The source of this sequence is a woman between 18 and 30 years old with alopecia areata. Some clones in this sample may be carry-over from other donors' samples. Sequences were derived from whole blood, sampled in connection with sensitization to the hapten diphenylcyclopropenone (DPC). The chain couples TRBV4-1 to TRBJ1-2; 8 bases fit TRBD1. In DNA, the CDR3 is TGCGCCAGCAGCCAAGATAGCATGAGGACAGGGTCTCGATCTAACTATGGCTACACCTTC. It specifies CASSQDSMRTGSRSNYGYTF.